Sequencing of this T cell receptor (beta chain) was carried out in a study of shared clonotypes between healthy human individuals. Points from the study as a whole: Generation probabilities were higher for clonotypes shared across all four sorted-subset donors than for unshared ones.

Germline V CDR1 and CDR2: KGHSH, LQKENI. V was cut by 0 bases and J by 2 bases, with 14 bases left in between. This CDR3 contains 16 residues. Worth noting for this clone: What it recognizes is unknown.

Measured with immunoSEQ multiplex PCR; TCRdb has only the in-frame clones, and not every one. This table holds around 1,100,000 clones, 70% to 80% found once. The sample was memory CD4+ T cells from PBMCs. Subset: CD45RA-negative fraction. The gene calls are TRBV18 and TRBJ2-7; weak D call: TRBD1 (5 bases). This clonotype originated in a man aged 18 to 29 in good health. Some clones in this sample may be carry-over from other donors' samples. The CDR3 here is CASSPPTGAAPYEQYF. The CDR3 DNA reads TGTGCCAGCTCACCACCTACAGGTGCTGCTCCCTACGAGCAGTACTTC.